Each of the 12 T cell receptor beta chains below was sequenced from the same sample in a study of metastatic and nonmetastatic thyroid tumors. TCRdb reanalyzed the PCR reads with MiXCR. The data hold about 28,000 clones, with approximately 22% observed a single time. All patients were untreated before thyroid surgery. Sequenced: blood. These receptors were obtained from a female donor with papillary thyroid cancer or a benign thyroid nodule (not recorded which). Some clones in this sample may be carry-over from other donors' samples.

DNA for the CDR3: TGTGCCAGCAGTCCAACCTGGAACACTGAAGCTTTCTTT. As protein: CASSPTWNTEAFF. The chain joins TRBV6-1 to TRBJ1-1; unclear D gene. Per the germline V gene, CDR1 is MNHNS and CDR2 is SASEGT. V shed 5 bases and J shed 1 base, with 8 bases lying between them. The length of the CDR3 is 13 residues.

This chain uses TRBV7-6 with TRBJ2-1; D unresolved. The CDR3 sequence is 13 residues long. Deletions cut 1 base from V and 6 bases from J, with 7 bases between. CDR1 and CDR2 from the germline V gene are SGHVS and FNYEAQ. CDR3 coding DNA: TGTGCCAGCAGCTTAGATGTTGGCAATGAGCAGTTCTTC. It is translated as CASSLDVGNEQFF.

This clone was observed many times. The rearrangement uses TRBV19 and TRBJ1-5, with D perhaps matching TRBD1 (6 bases). CDR1 and CDR2 from the germline V gene are LNHDA and SQIVND (reference sequence). V shed 6 bases and J shed 3 bases, with 18 bases lying between them. The CDR3 length is 16 residues. CDR3 nucleotides: TGTGCCAGTAGAGGTTTTTCGGGGGCGCCCAATCAGCCCCAGCATTTT. It is translated as CASRGFSGAPNQPQHF.

The chain couples TRBV19 to TRBJ2-3; no definite D call. CDR1 LNHDA and CDR2 SQIVND come from the germline V gene (reference sequence). Trimming left V 3 bases short and J 3 bases short, with 13 bases between. CDR3 length equals 15 residues. This chain's CDR3 is CASSITGMGTDTQYF. The CDR3 nucleotides are TGTGCCAGTAGTATTACGGGCATGGGTACAGATACGCAGTATTTT.

This clone was found many times. The rearrangement uses TRBV19 and TRBJ1-2; no clear D gene. CDR1 and CDR2 from the germline V gene are LNHDA and SQIVND (reference sequence). The CDR3 is made up of 14 amino acids. Trimming left V 1 base short and J 3 bases short, with 9 bases between. The CDR3 region is CASSIVYQDYGYTF. The CDR3 DNA reads as TGTGCCAGTAGTATAGTTTATCAAGACTATGGCTACACCTTC.

This clone was detected only a few times. The chain joins TRBV9 to TRBJ1-5, with a possible D match to TRBD1 (5 bases). V was cut by 0 bases and J by 6 bases, with 13 bases left in between. The CDR3 is made up of 15 amino acids. From germline, CDR1 is SGDLS and CDR2 YYNGEE. The DNA of the CDR3 is TGTGCCAGCAGCGTAGATGGGGGAGGCGGTCAGCCCCAGCATTTT. Translation: CASSVDGGGGQPQHF.

The rearrangement uses TRBV5-1 and TRBJ2-2; 11 bases match TRBD1. V trimming: 1 base; J trimming: 6 bases; junction bases outside the gene matches: 5. The CDR3 runs to 16 residues. Germline CDR1 SGHRS, CDR2 YFSETQ. CDR3 region: CASSLMGQGVSGELFF. The CDR3 DNA sequence: TGCGCCAGCAGCTTGATGGGACAGGGGGTCTCCGGGGAGCTGTTTTTT.

The V and J genes are TRBV5-1 and TRBJ2-3, with D hard to call. Germline CDR1 is SGHRS and CDR2 is YFSETQ. Trimming took off 2 bases at V and 7 bases at J, with 5 bases between the two ends. This CDR3 is built from 11 residues. The CDR3 loop is CASSFSYTQYF. CDR3 bases: TGCGCCAGCAGCTTCTCATATACGCAGTATTTT.

This clone was counted at least ten times. The chain combines TRBV5-8 with TRBJ1-1; D gene ambiguous. V was cut by 7 bases and J by 0 bases, with 16 bases left in between. Germline CDR1 and CDR2: SGHTS and YDEGEE. The CDR3 is 15 amino acids. CDR3 amino acids: CASLRVRTMNTEAFF. CDR3 bases: TGTGCCAGCCTCCGCGTGCGGACGATGAACACTGAAGCTTTCTTT.

A few counts support this clone. V usage is TRBV6-4 and J usage is TRBJ2-7; possibly TRBD1 for D (6 bases). The length of the CDR3 is 10 residues. Germline CDR1 reads MRHNA; CDR2 reads SNTAGT. CDR3 amino acids: CASSERDTPV. CDR3 nucleotide sequence: TGTGCCAGCAGTGAACGGGACACCCCCGTC.

The J gene is TRBJ2-3, the V gene TRBV4-1, with TRBD1 identical over 7 bases. With 4 bases clipped from V and 4 bases from J, the junction kept 8 bases outside the gene matches. Germline V gene data show CDR1 as MGHRA and CDR2 as YSYEKL. CDR3 size: 15 residues. In DNA, the CDR3 is TGCGCCAGCAGCCTTGGCGACAGGGTATCAGATACGCAGTATTTT. Translating gives CASSLGDRVSDTQYF.

By share, this clone ranks as medium-sized. The gene calls are TRBV6-1 and TRBJ1-2; tentative D call: TRBD1 (6 bases). The CDR3 sequence is 15 residues long. Trimming cost V 6 bases and J 2 bases, with 16 bases left between them. Germline V gene sequence: CDR1 MNHNS, CDR2 SASEGT. The DNA of the CDR3 is TGTGCCAGCAGCGGGGTGGGGACACGGAACTATGGCTACACCTTC. The encoded protein is CASSGVGTRNYGYTF.